This T cell receptor beta chain stems from a study of cytomegalovirus exposure and HLA in healthy donors. The PCR made use of 60 Vbeta and 13 Jbeta primers. This table comes from immunoSEQ multiplex PCR, and its TCRdb copy is limited to in-frame clones, with some not included. This sample has more than 85,000 clones, with around 78% found just once. Germline V gives CDR1 MNHEY, CDR2 SMNVEV (reference sequence). V dropped 4 bases and J dropped 3; count of bases not matched to a gene: 19. This CDR3 comprises 19 residues. The receptor was isolated from a middle-aged man in good health and CMV-seronegative. The chain couples TRBV27 to TRBJ1-2; 8 nucleotides align to TRBD1. Sequenced input: PBMCs. This CDR3 is CASSWIGTGDLPTYYGYTF. CDR3 nucleotides: TGTGCCAGCAGTTGGATCGGGACAGGAGACCTCCCTACATACTATGGCTACACCTTC.